The rows below give T cell receptor beta chains drawn from one sample of a study of OX40 agonist ivuxolimab in advanced cancers. The protocol was immunoSEQ multiplex PCR, while the TCRdb copy is restricted to in-frame clones and leaves out a portion. The table lists about 64,000 clones, roughly 86% of them singletons. The specimen comprised CD4+ or CD8+ T cells sorted from blood, sampled in a trial of the OX40 agonist ivuxolimab. Source of these receptors: an adult with an advanced solid tumor such as melanoma, head and neck, liver or kidney cancer. Both conserved end residues are part of each CDR3. D genes are given only for firm matches. Some rows have no size entry. The others give once, few or many, or a class for an expanded clone.

V	D	J	size	CDR3	DNA
TRBV6-5	TRBD1	TRBJ2-1	once	CASSYSLQGFHEQFF	TGTGCCAGCAGTTACTCGTTACAGGGGTTTCATGAGCAGTTCTTC
TRBV30	.	TRBJ1-4	.	CAWSVKGAEKLFF	TGTGCCTGGAGCGTGAAGGGAGCTGAAAAACTGTTTTTT
TRBV6-1	.	TRBJ2-3	.	CASGINTQYF	TGTGCCAGCGGAATAAATACGCAGTATTTT
TRBV30	.	TRBJ1-1	.	CAWSDLGARDTEAFF	TGTGCCTGGAGTGATTTGGGGGCGCGTGACACTGAAGCTTTCTTT
TRBV28	TRBD1	TRBJ2-2	.	CASIQGALTGELFF	TGTGCCAGTATTCAGGGGGCGTTGACCGGGGAGCTGTTTTTT
TRBV5-1	TRBD2	TRBJ2-5	.	CASSQLAGGQETQYF	TGCGCCAGCAGCCAACTAGCGGGGGGACAAGAGACCCAGTACTTC
TRBV5-1	.	TRBJ2-3	.	CASSLERSTDTQYF	TGCGCCAGCAGCTTAGAGCGGAGCACAGATACGCAGTATTTT
TRBV15	TRBD1	TRBJ1-2	.	CATSQGVDYGYTF	TGTGCCACCAGTCAGGGGGTGGACTATGGCTACACCTTC
TRBV29-1	.	TRBJ2-1	.	CSVRSGGLSNEQFF	TGCAGCGTCCGATCAGGGGGGCTTAGCAATGAGCAGTTCTTC
TRBV18	.	TRBJ1-3	.	CASSPPSQGDTIYF	TGTGCCAGCTCACCACCGTCCCAGGGAGACACCATATATTTT
TRBV30	.	TRBJ2-1	.	CAWARFDGNNEQFF	TGTGCCTGGGCCCGCTTCGACGGTAACAATGAGCAGTTCTTC
TRBV7-9	.	TRBJ2-3	.	CAVQSKGSTDTQYF	TGTGCCGTACAGAGTAAGGGCAGCACAGATACGCAGTATTTT
TRBV4-1	TRBD1	TRBJ2-5	.	CASSQSGTGYQETQYF	TGCGCCAGCAGCCAGTCCGGGACAGGGTACCAAGAGACCCAGTACTTC
TRBV19	.	TRBJ2-2	.	CASSGWGIASTGELFF	TGTGCCAGTAGTGGATGGGGGATCGCCAGCACCGGGGAGCTGTTTTTT
TRBV7-9	TRBD1	TRBJ1-5	.	CASSSGQASPNQPQHF	TGTGCCAGCAGCTCCGGACAGGCGTCACCCAATCAGCCCCAGCATTTT
TRBV6-1	.	TRBJ1-1	few	CAMGSAGTYTEAFF	TGTGCCATGGGAAGTGCCGGGACATACACTGAAGCTTTCTTT
TRBV28	TRBD2	TRBJ2-7	.	CATYSGSFYF	TGTGCCACTTATAGCGGGAGTTTCTACTTC
TRBV7-8	.	TRBJ2-2	.	CASSNYRNTGELFF	TGTGCCAGCAGCAACTACAGGAACACCGGGGAGCTGTTTTTT
TRBV7-9	.	TRBJ2-6	.	CASSLWGLSGANVLTF	TGTGCCAGCAGCTTATGGGGACTCTCTGGGGCCAACGTCCTGACTTTC
TRBV6-4	TRBD1	TRBJ2-7	.	CASRGTGPYEQYF	TGTGCCAGCAGGGGGACAGGCCCTTACGAGCAGTACTTC
TRBV5-4	TRBD1	TRBJ1-4	once	CASRLQGATEKLFF	TGTGCCAGCAGATTACAGGGGGCGACCGAAAAACTGTTTTTT
TRBV30	.	TRBJ1-2	once	CAWSVQRKGYTF	TGTGCCTGGAGTGTTCAGAGGAAGGGCTACACCTTC
TRBV2	.	TRBJ2-3	.	CASSAGYSTDTQYF	TGTGCCAGCAGTGCGGGGTATTCAACAGATACGCAGTATTTT